Only a few counts were recorded for the clone carrying this T cell receptor beta chain. Its antigen is not known. The data belong to a study of T cells after yellow fever vaccination. General study results and limits: Bulk-population clonotypes that are abundant could appear as contaminants in FACS-sorted repertoires. Post-booster samples contained most primary-vaccination clones (approximately 95% CD4, roughly 88% CD8). Though weaker, the secondary response peaked faster, on day 5 versus 15.

A 5'RACE template-switching step, the method used to make TCR cDNA, added a universal primer site and UMIs. Each CDR3 protein gets one entry after TCRdb re-called the 5' RACE reads with MiXCR. The sample holds about 30,000 distinct CDR3 sequences, less than 5.5% seen once. Germline CDR1 reads SQVTM; CDR2 reads ANQGSEA. The V end lost 3 bases, the J end lost 8 bases, and 24 bases lay between the germline ends. This CDR3 has 16 residues. The chain is built from TRBV29-1 and TRBJ2-3; D might be TRBD2 (7 bases). The material sequenced was CD8+ T cells sorted from PBMCs, taken 10 days after the yellow fever booster vaccination. The sequence derives from a man aged 25 to 45 who received the YFV17D yellow fever vaccine. For the CDR3, the DNA is TGCAGCGTTGAGGGGAGGGGGGCCGGGGGGATGGGTACGCAGTATTTT. Translated, it gives CSVEGRGAGGMGTQYF.